This TCR beta chain emerged from a study of T-cell reconstitution after alpha-beta-depleted transplantation in children. Researchers prepared the TCRbeta library using unique molecular identifiers, the study reports. TCRdb analysed the PCR reads with MiXCR anew, one entry per CDR3 protein. The sample yields around 480,000 distinct CDR3 sequences, approximately 32% seen once. Germline CDR1 DFQATT, CDR2 SNEGSKA (reference sequence). The CDR3 is made up of 15 amino acids. V shed 1 base and J 8 bases; nucleotides not matched to a gene: 10. J is TRBJ2-1 and V is TRBV20-1, with 8 bases fitting TRBD1. This specimen consisted of PBMCs from the stem cell graft donor, obtained from the stem cell graft. The receptor was isolated from a human donor who donated a stem cell graft to a child with aplastic anemia. CDR3 protein: CSARATGAAFYEQFF. In DNA, the CDR3 is TGCAGTGCTAGAGCGACAGGGGCCGCGTTCTATGAGCAGTTCTTC.